The clone carrying this T cell receptor beta chain was observed a handful of times. Its antigen is unidentified. Time point defined: pre-sensitization, week 0. Treatment specified: therapeutic diphenylcyclopropenone sensitization with weekly scalp DPC. TCRdb reprocessed the RACE reads with MiXCR, giving one entry per CDR3 protein. The sample gives over 70,000 distinct CDR3 sequences, 14% of which show up once; approximately 4.5% is in the top ten. CDR3 length: 10 amino acids. The V gene lost 5 bases and the J gene lost 3 bases, with 4 bases spanning the gap. CDR1 is GTSNPN and CDR2 is SVGIG in the germline V gene (reference sequence). The source of the sample is a study of human T cells and chemical hapten exposure. Study-wide background: There were per-sample TCR yield variations, arising mainly from small pooled library volume differences.

Study observations and caveats: Expanded TCRs formed significantly more large CDR3 similarity clusters than controls. Every donor had alopecia, and their immune response may therefore differ from healthy people's.

The sequence came from a woman aged 50 to 60 with alopecia areata. Some clones in this sample may be carry-over from other donors' samples. V gene TRBV30 combines with J gene TRBJ1-1; no definite D call. The starting material was whole blood, obtained in connection with sensitization to the hapten diphenylcyclopropenone (DPC). CDR3 DNA: TGTGCCTGGTCAGACACTGAAGCTTTCTTT. Amino acid sequence: CAWSDTEAFF.